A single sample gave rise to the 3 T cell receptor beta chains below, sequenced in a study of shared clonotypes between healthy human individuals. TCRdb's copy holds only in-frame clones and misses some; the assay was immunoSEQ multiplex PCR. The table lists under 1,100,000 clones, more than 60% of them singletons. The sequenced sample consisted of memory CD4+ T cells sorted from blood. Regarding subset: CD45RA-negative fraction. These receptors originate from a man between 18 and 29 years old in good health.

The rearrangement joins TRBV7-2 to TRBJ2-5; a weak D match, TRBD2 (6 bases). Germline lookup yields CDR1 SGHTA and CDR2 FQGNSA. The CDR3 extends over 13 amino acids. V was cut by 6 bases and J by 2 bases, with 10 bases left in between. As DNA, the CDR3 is TGTGCCAGCAGACAAGGAGGGCAAGAGACCCAGTACTTC. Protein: CASRQGGQETQYF.

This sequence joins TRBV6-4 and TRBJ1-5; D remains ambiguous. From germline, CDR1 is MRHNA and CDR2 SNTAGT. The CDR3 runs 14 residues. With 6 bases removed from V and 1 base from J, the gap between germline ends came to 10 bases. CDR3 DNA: TGTGCCAGCAGCCGGGATCCCAGCAATCAGCCCCAGCATTTT. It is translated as CASSRDPSNQPQHF.

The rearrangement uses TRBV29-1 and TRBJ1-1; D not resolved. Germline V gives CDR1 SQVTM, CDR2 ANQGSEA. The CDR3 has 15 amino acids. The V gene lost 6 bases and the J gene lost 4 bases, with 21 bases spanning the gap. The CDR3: CSVRNLYPKSTEAFF. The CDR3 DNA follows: TGCAGCGTCCGTAATTTATATCCGAAGAGCACTGAAGCTTTCTTT.